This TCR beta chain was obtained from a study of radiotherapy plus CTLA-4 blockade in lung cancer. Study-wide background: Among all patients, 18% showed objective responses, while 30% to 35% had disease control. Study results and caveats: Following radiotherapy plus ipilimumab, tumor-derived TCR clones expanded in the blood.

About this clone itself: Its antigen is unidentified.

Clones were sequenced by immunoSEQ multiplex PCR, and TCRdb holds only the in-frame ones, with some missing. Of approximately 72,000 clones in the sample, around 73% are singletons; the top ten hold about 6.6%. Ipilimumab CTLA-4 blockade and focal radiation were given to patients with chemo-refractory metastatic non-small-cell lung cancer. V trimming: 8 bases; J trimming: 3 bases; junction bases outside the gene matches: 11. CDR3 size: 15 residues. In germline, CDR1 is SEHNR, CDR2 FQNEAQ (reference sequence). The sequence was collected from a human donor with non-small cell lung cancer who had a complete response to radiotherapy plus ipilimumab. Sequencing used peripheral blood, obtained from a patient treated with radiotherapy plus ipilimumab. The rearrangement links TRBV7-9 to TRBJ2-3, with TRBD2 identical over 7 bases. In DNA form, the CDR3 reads TGTGCCAGCGCAGCACAGCGGGGCGGAACAGATACGCAGTATTTT. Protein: CASAAQRGGTDTQYF.